This T cell receptor (beta chain) stems from a study of shared clonotypes between healthy human individuals. Study findings and constraints: Estimated richness values were generally larger in naive subsets than in memory subsets.

A 200 ng quantity of DNA, 29,000 or so T cell genomes, went into the sorted-subset replicate PCRs. Produced via immunoSEQ multiplex PCR; TCRdb's table is partial and in-frame only. The data contain roughly 2 million clones, 85% to 95% of them seen just once; the ten biggest clones take up roughly 0.13%. As regards this clone: What it binds is not known.

The CDR3 sequence is 13 residues long. CDR1 is SEHNR, CDR2 FQNEAQ, per germline (reference sequence). The V gene lost 4 bases and the J gene lost 4 bases, with 10 bases spanning the gap. Sequencing was carried out using naive CD4+ T cells sorted from blood. Indicated subset: CD45RA+ positively selected. The chain joins TRBV7-9 to TRBJ1-1; D gene uncertain. The sequence came from a man between 18 and 35 years old in good health. The CDR3 loop is CASSYDEATEAFF. The CDR3 bases are TGTGCCAGCAGCTATGATGAGGCCACTGAAGCTTTCTTT. Using reference TRBV7-9 and TRBJ1-1 for the parts outside the CDR3, the full variable domain is DTGVSQNPRHKITKRGQNVTFRCDPISEHNRLYWYRQTLGQGPEFLTYFQNEAQLEKSRLLSDRFSAERPKGSFSTLEIQRTEQGDSAMYLCASSYDEATEAFFGQGTRLTVV.